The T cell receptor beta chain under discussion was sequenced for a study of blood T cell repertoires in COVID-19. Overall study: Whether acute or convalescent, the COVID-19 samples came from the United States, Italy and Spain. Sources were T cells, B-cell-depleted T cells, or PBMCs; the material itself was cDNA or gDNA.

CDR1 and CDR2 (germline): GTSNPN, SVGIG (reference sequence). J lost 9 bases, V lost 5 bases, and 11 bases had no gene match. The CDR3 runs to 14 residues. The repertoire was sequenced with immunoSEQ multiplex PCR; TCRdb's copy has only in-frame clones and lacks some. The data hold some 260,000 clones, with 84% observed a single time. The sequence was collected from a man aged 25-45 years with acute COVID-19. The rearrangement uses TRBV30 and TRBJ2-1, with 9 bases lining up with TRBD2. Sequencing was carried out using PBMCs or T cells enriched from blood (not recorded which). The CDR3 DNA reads TGTGCCTGGCGTATAGGACTAGCGATAGGTGAGCAGTTCTTC. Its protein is CAWRIGLAIGEQFF.